This T cell receptor beta chain is from a study of blood T cell repertoires in COVID-19. On the study more broadly: PBMCs, B-cell-depleted T cells, or T cells were the source of the cDNA or gDNA that made up the material.

The data were produced by immunoSEQ multiplex PCR, yet TCRdb's version contains in-frame clones alone and is incomplete. The data contain 250,000 or so clones, more than 85% of them singletons. This CDR3 contains 15 residues. Trimming took off 1 base at V and 1 base at J, with 9 bases between the two ends. Germline lookup yields CDR1 SGDLS and CDR2 YYNGEE. Living in 24 US areas, the participants were between roughly 18 and 95 years of age. Recovery meant two consecutive negative NP/OP PCR tests, professional clearance, or resolved symptoms. The V call is TRBV9, the J call TRBJ2-1; D may be TRBD2 (6 bases). The source material was PBMCs or T cells enriched from blood (not recorded which). This TCR was sampled from a woman aged 50 to 60 who had recovered from COVID-19. The CDR3 nucleotides read TGTGCCAGCAGCGTATTTAGCGGATCCTACAATGAGCAGTTCTTC. It encodes CASSVFSGSYNEQFF. The full variable domain, its missing parts supplied by reference TRBV9 and TRBJ2-1, is DSGVTQTPKHLITATGQRVTLRCSPRSGDLSVYWYQQSLDQGLQFLIQYYNGEERAKGNILERFSAQQFPDLHSELNLSSLELGDSALYFCASSVFSGSYNEQFFGPGTRLTVL.